A single TCR beta chain is shown here with its context. Germline CDR1 is DFQATT and CDR2 is SNEGSKA (reference sequence). This CDR3 is built from 13 residues. V lost 5 bases to trimming and J lost 0 bases, with 11 bases between them. This sample was included in a study of blood T cell repertoires in COVID-19. Sequencing was performed with immunoSEQ multiplex PCR; in TCRdb, only in-frame clones are kept and a portion is missing. The profile shows around 310,000 clones, roughly 86% of them singletons. The material sequenced was PBMCs or T cells enriched from blood (not recorded which). The chain recombines TRBV20-1 with TRBJ2-7; possibly TRBD1 for D (6 bases). The source of this sequence is a woman in her 30s who had recovered from COVID-19. The CDR3 loop is CSARGDNSYEQYF. The CDR3 DNA reads as TGCAGTGCTCGTGGGGACAACTCCTACGAGCAGTACTTC.